The clone carrying this TCR beta chain has more than one count but fewer than ten. Antigen specificity is unknown. Germline loops: CDR1 LGHNT, CDR2 FRNRAP. V was clipped by 7 bases and J by 4 bases, with 14 bases between them. CDR3 length: 15 residues. This sample stems from a study of cytomegalovirus exposure and HLA in healthy donors. Turning to the study itself: Later analysis reported that the approximately 110 validation repertoires shared the platform of the 650 to 700 first-cohort repertoires. Study conclusions and caveats: The classifier was said to identify cytomegalovirus status with high specificity and sensitivity. The tendency of first-cohort TCR clusters to co-occur in the 100 to 150 validation repertoires was identified by a subsequent analysis. For most TCR sequences rarity was the rule, although some public TCRs occurred in many donors.

Using immunoSEQ multiplex PCR, the repertoire was profiled, and TCRdb retains in-frame clones only, with some absent. The repertoire consists of tens of thousands of clones, with approximately 93% occurring once and the leading ten covering 0.65% to 0.8%. V is TRBV12-5 and J is TRBJ2-6; D gene unclear. The TCR was taken from a man aged 18-30 years in good health and CMV-seronegative. The sequencing input was PBMCs. The CDR3 bases are TGTGCTAGTGTACAGTCTGCGTCCGGGGCCAACGTCCTGACTTTC. Its protein product is CASVQSASGANVLTF.